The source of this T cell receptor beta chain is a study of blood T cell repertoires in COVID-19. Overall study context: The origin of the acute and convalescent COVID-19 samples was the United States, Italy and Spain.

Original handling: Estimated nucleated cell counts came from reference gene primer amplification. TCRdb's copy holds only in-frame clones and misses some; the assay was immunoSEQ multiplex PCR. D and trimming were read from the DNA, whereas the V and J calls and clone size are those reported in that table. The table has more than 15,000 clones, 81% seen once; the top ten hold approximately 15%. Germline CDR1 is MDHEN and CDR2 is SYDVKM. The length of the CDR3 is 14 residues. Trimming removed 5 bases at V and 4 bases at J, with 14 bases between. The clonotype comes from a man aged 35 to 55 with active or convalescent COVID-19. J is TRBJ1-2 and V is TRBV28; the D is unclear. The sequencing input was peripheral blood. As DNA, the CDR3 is TGTGCCAGCAGTCGTAGTGTACAGTCCTATGGCTACACCTTC. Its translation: CASSRSVQSYGYTF.